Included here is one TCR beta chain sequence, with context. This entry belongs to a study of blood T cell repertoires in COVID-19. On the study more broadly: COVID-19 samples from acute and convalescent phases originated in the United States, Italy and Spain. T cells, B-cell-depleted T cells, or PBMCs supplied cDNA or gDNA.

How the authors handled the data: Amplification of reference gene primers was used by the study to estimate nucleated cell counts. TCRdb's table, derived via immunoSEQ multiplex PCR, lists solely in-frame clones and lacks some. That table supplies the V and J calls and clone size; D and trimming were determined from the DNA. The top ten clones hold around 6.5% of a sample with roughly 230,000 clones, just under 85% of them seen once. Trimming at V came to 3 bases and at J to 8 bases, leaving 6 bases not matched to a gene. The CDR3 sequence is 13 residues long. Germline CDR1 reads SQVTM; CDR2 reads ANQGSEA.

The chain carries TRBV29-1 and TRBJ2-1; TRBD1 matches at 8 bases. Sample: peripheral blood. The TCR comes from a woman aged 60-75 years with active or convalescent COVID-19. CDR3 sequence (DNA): TGCAGCGTTGATAGGACAGGGTTGGATGAGCAGTTCTTC. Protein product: CSVDRTGLDEQFF.